Below are 19 T cell receptor beta chains sequenced from a single sample in a study of blood T cell repertoires in COVID-19. Using immunoSEQ multiplex PCR, the repertoire was profiled, and TCRdb retains in-frame clones only, with some absent. In the table there are about 190,000 clones, 82% of which are singletons. Specimen: peripheral blood. All receptors come from a woman aged 55-69 years with COVID-19, enrolled during active disease.

J is TRBJ2-3 and V is TRBV5-1, with 13 bases fitting TRBD2. This CDR3 contains 15 residues. Germline assignment: CDR1 SGHRS and CDR2 YFSETQ. Unmatched junction bases numbered 6, after V lost 3 bases and J lost 8 bases. The CDR3 protein is CASSWGTSGTFTQYF. In DNA, the CDR3 is TGCGCCAGCAGCTGGGGGACTAGCGGGACTTTTACGCAGTATTTT.

The rearrangement links TRBV15 to TRBJ2-1; 11 nucleotides align to TRBD2. The germline gives CDR1 LNHNV, CDR2 YYDKDF (reference sequence). After removal of 0 bases from V and 6 bases from J, the junction contained 4 bases not matched to a gene. CDR3 length equals 16 residues. The DNA of the CDR3 is TGTGCCACCAGCAGAGATCTGCTAGCGGGAGGCAATGAGCAGTTCTTC. Translating it yields CATSRDLLAGGNEQFF.

The genes are TRBV12-5 and TRBJ1-1; D is uncertain. CDR1 and CDR2 from the germline V gene are LGHNT and FRNRAP. Trimming removed 4 bases at V and 2 bases at J, with 5 bases between. The CDR3 is 12 amino acids. CDR3 protein: CASGWANTEAFF. The CDR3 DNA reads as TGTGCTAGTGGTTGGGCCAACACTGAAGCTTTCTTT.

The gene calls are TRBV5-6 and TRBJ2-1; tentative D call: TRBD1 (5 bases). Germline CDR1 and CDR2: SGHDT and YYEEEE. The CDR3 is 14 residues long. The V end was cut by 1 base, the J end by 5 bases, with 10 bases between. Here the CDR3 reads CASSLKQGHNEQFF. The CDR3 DNA reads TGTGCCAGCAGCTTGAAGCAGGGTCACAATGAGCAGTTCTTC.

The chain carries TRBV27 and TRBJ2-3, with D perhaps TRBD1 (5 bases). The germline CDR1 and CDR2 sequences are MNHEY and SMNVEV (reference sequence). V was cut by 3 bases and J by 0 bases, with 10 bases left in between. The CDR3 length is 15 residues. In nucleotides, the CDR3 is TGTGCCAGCAGTTTTAGACAGCATAGCACAGATACGCAGTATTTT. Encoded protein: CASSFRQHSTDTQYF.

As for this clone: Germline and junction disagree at one end, which may indicate a read error. The chain joins TRBV7-7 to TRBJ2-5; 8 bases are a match to TRBD1. Germline loops: CDR1 SSHAT, CDR2 FNYEAQ (reference sequence). The CDR3 runs 15 residues. Here the CDR3 reads CASSLAWTGTETQYF. CDR3 bases: TGTGCTAGCAGCTTAGCATGGACAGGGACCGAGACCCAGTACTTC.

This chain connects TRBV4-2 to TRBJ2-7, with D maybe TRBD2 (6 bases). The CDR3 consists of 16 residues. CDR1 LGHNA and CDR2 YNFKEQ come from the germline V gene. The V end was cut by 0 bases, the J end by 2 bases, with 14 bases between. DNA for the CDR3: TGTGCCAGCAGCCAAGATGATAGCGGAAGGGCCTACGAGCAGTACTTC. Its translation: CASSQDDSGRAYEQYF.

V is TRBV28 and J is TRBJ1-1; 7 bases align to TRBD1. The CDR3 has 16 amino acids. Germline CDR1 MDHEN, CDR2 SYDVKM. Trimming at V came to 3 bases and at J to 0 bases, leaving 7 bases not matched to a gene. The CDR3, as DNA: TGTGCCAGCAGTTTCGCTACAGGGGACTTGAACACTGAAGCTTTCTTT. Translated: CASSFATGDLNTEAFF.

The CDR3 loop reads CASSLALGEGYNEQFF. Written as DNA, the CDR3 is TGCGCCAGCAGCTTGGCCTTAGGGGAGGGCTACAATGAGCAGTTCTTC. V gene TRBV5-1 combines with J gene TRBJ2-1; 7 bases fit TRBD2. CDR3 length: 16 amino acids. V lost 0 bases and J lost 3; bases outside the gene matches: 6. CDR1 SGHRS and CDR2 YFSETQ come from the germline V gene.

V usage is TRBV7-8 and J usage is TRBJ1-6, with D possibly TRBD1 on 5 matching bases. Germline CDR1 SGHVS, CDR2 FQNEAQ. The CDR3 has 15 residues. V lost 5 bases and J 4 bases, leaving 12 bases between the germline ends. CDR3 sequence reads: CASSETGGYNSPLHF. CDR3 DNA sequence: TGTGCCAGCAGCGAAACCGGGGGATATAATTCACCCCTCCACTTT.

This rearrangement joins TRBV2 to TRBJ1-5; D may be TRBD1 (6 bases). V shed 4 bases and J shed 4 bases, with 8 bases lying between them. Germline loops: CDR1 SNHLY, CDR2 FYNNEI. CDR3 length: 13 amino acids. The CDR3 bases are TGTGCCAGCAGTGGACAGGAGAATCAGCCCCAGCATTTT. Residues: CASSGQENQPQHF.

This rearrangement joins TRBV9 to TRBJ1-2; 7 positions agree with TRBD1. This CDR3 is built from 14 residues. Germline CDR1 SGDLS, CDR2 YYNGEE. The V gene end was trimmed by 0 bases and the J gene end by 7 bases; junction bases not matched to a gene: 6. The CDR3 region has the DNA TGTGCCAGCAGCGTAGGACAGGGCCTTGTTGGCTACACCTTC. Its protein product is CASSVGQGLVGYTF.

The chain joins TRBV2 to TRBJ2-2, with 7 positions matching TRBD1. The CDR3 consists of 14 residues. The trim removed 6 bases at V and 4 bases at J, leaving 5 bases unmatched. CDR1 is SNHLY and CDR2 is FYNNEI in the germline V gene. CDR3 in DNA: TGTGCCAGCAGCCTGGACAGGTCCACCGGGGAGCTGTTTTTT. This sequence encodes CASSLDRSTGELFF.

Comment on this clone: Other nucleotide sequences from this sample produce the same CDR3. CDR3: CASSLGGYGYTF. For the CDR3, the DNA is TGTGCCAGCAGTTTGGGGGGCTATGGCTACACCTTC. This sequence joins TRBV28 and TRBJ1-2; the D gene is possibly TRBD1 (5 bases). Germline CDR1 is MDHEN and CDR2 is SYDVKM. V dropped 3 bases and J dropped 4 bases, with 6 bases sitting between them. There are 12 residues in the CDR3.

V usage is TRBV6-2 or TRBV6-3 and J usage is TRBJ1-1; D is possibly TRBD1 (6 bases). This CDR3 spans 16 amino acids. V was shortened by 2 bases and J by 3 bases, with 16 bases between the two germline ends. The germline V gene has CDR1 MNHEY and CDR2 SVGEGT. For the CDR3, the DNA is TGTGCCAGCAGTTACGAAGAGGGGGAAAGTGACACTGAAGCTTTCTTT. Encoded protein: CASSYEEGESDTEAFF.

V gene TRBV7-2 combines with J gene TRBJ1-6; D is possibly TRBD1 (5 bases). CDR1 is SGHTA and CDR2 is FQGNSA in the germline V gene. V was clipped by 1 base and J by 6 bases, with 10 bases between them. The CDR3 covers 15 residues. The CDR3 nucleotides read TGTGCCAGCAGCTTAGAATATGACAGTAATTCACCCCTCCACTTT. This gives the protein CASSLEYDSNSPLHF.

The chain links TRBV3-1 (or the pseudogene TRBV3-2) to TRBJ2-3; weak D call: TRBD2 (5 bases). The germline gives CDR1 LGHDT, CDR2 YNNKEL (reference sequence). The CDR3 is 15 amino acids. The V end was cut by 2 bases, the J end by 3 bases, with 12 bases between. The CDR3 region is CASSQMLSGTDTQYF. The CDR3 region has the DNA TGTGCCAGCAGCCAAATGTTGTCGGGGACAGATACGCAGTATTTT.

The chain has TRBV12-3 or TRBV12-4 and TRBJ1-4, with D uncertain. The CDR3 totals 13 residues. Trimming pared 2 bases from V and 13 bases from J, leaving 14 bases between. Here the CDR3 DNA reads TGTGCCAGCAGTTTAAGGCAGGTGGCGGGACTGTTTTTT. This codes for CASSLRQVAGLFF.

V gene TRBV19 combines with J gene TRBJ2-2; perhaps TRBD1 as D (5 bases). CDR1 is LNHDA, CDR2 SQIVND, per germline (reference sequence). Trimming pared 3 bases from V and 16 bases from J, leaving 24 bases between. CDR3 length: 15 residues. CDR3 sequence reads: CASSIDQGKKSSRFF. DNA of the CDR3: TGTGCCAGTAGTATCGATCAGGGAAAAAAGAGTAGTCGGTTTTTT.